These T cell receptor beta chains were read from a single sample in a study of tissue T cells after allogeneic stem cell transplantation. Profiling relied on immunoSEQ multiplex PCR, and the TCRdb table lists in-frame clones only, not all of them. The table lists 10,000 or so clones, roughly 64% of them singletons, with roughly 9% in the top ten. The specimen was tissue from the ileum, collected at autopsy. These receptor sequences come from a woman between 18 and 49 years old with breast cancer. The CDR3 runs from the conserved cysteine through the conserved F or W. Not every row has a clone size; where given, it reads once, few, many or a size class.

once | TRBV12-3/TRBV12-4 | CASSDGAHYGYTF
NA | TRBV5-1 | CASSPLTGNTEAFF
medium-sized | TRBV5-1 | CASKPAGAHEQYF
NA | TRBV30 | CAQGVSSYNEQFF
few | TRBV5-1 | CASSLAVRSSYNEQFF
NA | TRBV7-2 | CASSPDRDDTQYF
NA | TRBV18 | CASSPIGGTEAFF
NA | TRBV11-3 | CASSWDGWSSSNYGYTF
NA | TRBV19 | CASSISRRTDTQYF
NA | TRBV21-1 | CASSKGANWGVGGYTF
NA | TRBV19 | CASSHPPRGLRGYTF
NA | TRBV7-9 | CASTVGRGNTDTQYF
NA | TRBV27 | CASSLSGHGDTQYF
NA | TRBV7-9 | CASSVENEKLFF
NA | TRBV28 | CASSPPTENYGYTF
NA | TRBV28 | CASSSPDRRTDTQYF
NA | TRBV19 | CASSMGNEQFF
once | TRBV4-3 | CASSHPGTSGGWGEDTQYF
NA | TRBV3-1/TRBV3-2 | CASSQQRPGARGYTF
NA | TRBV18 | CATGGLAGPTYEQYF
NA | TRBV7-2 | CASSLGRGNTIYF
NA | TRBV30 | CAWSLGETQYF
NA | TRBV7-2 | CASSLAQGLNTEAFF
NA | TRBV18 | CASSSTGSDQPQHF
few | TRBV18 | CASSPSSTGRSYEQYF
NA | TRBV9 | CASSVGVGGVAETQYF
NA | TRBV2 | CASRDDFTIYGYTF
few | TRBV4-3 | CASSPEDSIYGYTF
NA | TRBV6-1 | CASSEQRFAFSYEQYF
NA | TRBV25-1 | CASSQLASETQYF
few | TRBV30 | CAWSKGRDYGYTF
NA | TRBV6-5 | CASRHRERGSTEAFF
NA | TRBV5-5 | CASSLAYRAETQYF
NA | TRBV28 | CASILGGGRRLPNYGYTF
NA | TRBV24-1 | CATSDLRTGPNTEAFF
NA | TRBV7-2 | CASSLNAGEETQYF
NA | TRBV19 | CASSLGQSTYEQYF
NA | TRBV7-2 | CASSFVGTEAFF
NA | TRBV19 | CASSISVNTEAFF
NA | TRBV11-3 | CASTGSGDTEAFF
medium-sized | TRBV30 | CAWSVQGREAFF
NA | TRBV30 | CAWSAAFVAFF
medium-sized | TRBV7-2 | CASSLDRGTDTQYF
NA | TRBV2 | CARTSTSGVFELFF
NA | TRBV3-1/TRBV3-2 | CASSHPSNEQYF
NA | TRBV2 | CASTRDLNEKLFF
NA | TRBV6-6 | CASSSGASTDTQYF
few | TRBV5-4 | CASSQSPKGPHGYTF
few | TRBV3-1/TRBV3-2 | CASSHTTGNTEAFF
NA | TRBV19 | CASSIGVEETQYF
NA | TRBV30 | CAWSGGNIQYF
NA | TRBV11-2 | CASSSSLNTGELFF
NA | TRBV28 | CASSFRGLTSPTGGDFIPLHF
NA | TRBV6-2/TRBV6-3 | CASSHRFDRTAGGNYGYTF
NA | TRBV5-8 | CASSFERTWNQPQHF